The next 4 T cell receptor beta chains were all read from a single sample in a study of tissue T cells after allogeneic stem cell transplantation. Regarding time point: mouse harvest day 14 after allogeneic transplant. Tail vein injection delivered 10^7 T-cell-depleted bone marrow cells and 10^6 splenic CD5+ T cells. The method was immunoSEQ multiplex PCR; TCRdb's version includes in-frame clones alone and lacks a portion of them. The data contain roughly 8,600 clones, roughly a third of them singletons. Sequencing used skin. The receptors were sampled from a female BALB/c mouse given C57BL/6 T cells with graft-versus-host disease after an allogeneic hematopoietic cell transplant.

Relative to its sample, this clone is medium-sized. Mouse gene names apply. Partial CDR3 DNA: TGTGCCAGCAGTCTGCCGGGACACGCAAACACAGAAGTCTTC. This translates into CASSLPGHANTEVF. In full, the CDR3 is CASSLPGHANTEVFF. V usage is TRBV26 and J usage is TRBJ1-1; tentatively, D is TRBD1 (6 bases). From the germline J gene comes the end of the CDR3, since the read stops 1 residue before it. Germline values: CDR1 KGHPV, CDR2 FQNQEV (reference sequence). Trimming took off 2 bases at V and 0 bases at J, with 10 bases between the two ends. This CDR3 comprises 15 residues.

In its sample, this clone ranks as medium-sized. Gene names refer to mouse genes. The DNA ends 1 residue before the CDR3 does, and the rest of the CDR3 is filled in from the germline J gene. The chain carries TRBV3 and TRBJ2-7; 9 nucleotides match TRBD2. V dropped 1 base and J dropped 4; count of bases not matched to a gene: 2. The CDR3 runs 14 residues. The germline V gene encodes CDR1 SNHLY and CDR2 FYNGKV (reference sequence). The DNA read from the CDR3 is TGTGCCAGCAGCTTAGAGACTGGGGGTTATGAACAGTAC. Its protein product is CASSLETGGYEQY. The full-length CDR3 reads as CASSLETGGYEQYF.

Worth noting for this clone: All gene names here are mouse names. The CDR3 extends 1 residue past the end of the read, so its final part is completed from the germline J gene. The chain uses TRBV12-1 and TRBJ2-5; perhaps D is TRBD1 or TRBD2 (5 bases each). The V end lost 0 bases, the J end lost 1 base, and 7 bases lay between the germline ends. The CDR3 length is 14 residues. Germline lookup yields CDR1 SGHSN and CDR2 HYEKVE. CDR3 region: CASSLAGDQDTQYF. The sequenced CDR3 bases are TGTGCCAGCTCTCTCGCGGGGGACCAAGACACCCAGTAC.

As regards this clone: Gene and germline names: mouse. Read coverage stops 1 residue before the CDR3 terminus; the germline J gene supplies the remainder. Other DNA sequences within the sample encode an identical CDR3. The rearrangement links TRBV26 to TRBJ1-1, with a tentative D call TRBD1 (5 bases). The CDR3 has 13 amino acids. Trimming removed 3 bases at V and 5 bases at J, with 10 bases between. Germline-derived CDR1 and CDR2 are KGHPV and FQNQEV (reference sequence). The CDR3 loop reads CASSLRADTEVFF. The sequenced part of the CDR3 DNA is TGTGCCAGCAGTCTCAGGGCGGATACAGAAGTCTTC.